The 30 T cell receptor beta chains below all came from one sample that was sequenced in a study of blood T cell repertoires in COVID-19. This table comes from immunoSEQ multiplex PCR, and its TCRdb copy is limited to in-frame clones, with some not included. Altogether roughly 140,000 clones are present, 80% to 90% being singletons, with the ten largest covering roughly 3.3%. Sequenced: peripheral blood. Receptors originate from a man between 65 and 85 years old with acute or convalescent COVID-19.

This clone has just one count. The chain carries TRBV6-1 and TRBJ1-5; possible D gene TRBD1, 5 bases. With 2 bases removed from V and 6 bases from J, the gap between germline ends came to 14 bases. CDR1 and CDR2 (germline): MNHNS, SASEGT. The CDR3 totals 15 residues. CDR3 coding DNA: TGTGCCAGCAGTGAAACGCGGGGGGTGGGTCAGCCCCAGCATTTT. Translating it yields CASSETRGVGQPQHF.

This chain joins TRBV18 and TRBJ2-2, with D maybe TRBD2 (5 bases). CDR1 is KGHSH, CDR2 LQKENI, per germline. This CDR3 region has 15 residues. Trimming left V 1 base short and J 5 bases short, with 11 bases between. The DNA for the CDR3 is TGTGCCAGCTCACCACGAGGGAAAGAGACCGGGGAGCTGTTTTTT. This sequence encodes CASSPRGKETGELFF.

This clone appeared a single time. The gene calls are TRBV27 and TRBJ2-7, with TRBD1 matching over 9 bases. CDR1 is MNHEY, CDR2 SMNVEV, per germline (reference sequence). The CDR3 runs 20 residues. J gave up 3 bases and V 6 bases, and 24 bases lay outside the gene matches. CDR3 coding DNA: TGTGCCAGCAGACCCTCCCCGGGACAGGGAATTCGAACCGCTAACTACGAGCAGTACTTC. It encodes CASRPSPGQGIRTANYEQYF.

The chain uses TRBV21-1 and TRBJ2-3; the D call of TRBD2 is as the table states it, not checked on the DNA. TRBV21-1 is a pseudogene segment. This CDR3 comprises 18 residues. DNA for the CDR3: TGTGCCAGCAGCAAAGGGATCCTAGCGGGTGGCCTCGGGGATACGCAGTATTTT. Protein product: CASSKGILAGGLGDTQYF.

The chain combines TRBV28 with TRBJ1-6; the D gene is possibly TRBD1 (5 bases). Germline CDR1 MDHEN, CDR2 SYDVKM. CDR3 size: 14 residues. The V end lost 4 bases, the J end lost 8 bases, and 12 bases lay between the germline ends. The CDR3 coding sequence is TGTGCCAGCAGTTCAGGGCAGGGCTATTCACCCCTCCACTTT. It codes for CASSSGQGYSPLHF.

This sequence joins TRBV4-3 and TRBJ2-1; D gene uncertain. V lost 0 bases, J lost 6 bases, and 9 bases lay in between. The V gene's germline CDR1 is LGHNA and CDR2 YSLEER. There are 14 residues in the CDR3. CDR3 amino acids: CASSQELRVNEQFF. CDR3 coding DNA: TGCGCCAGCAGCCAAGAGCTTCGGGTCAATGAGCAGTTCTTC.

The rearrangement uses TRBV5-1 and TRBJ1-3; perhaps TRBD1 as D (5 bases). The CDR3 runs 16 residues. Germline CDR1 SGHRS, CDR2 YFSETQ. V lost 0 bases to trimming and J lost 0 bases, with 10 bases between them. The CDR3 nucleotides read TGCGCCAGCAGCTTGGAGGGGTTCAGCTCTGGAAACACCATATATTTT. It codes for CASSLEGFSSGNTIYF. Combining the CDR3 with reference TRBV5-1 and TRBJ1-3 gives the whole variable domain KAGVTQTPRYLIKTRGQQVTLSCSPISGHRSVSWYQQTPGQGLQFLFEYFSETQRNKGNFPGRFSGRQFSNSRSEMNVSTLELGDSALYLCASSLEGFSSGNTIYFGEGSWLTVV.

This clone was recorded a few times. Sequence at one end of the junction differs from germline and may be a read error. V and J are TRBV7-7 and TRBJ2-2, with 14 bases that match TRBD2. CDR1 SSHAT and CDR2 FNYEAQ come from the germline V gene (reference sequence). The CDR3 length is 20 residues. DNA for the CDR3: TGTGCTAGCAGCCATATGACGGGACTAGCGGGAGTCTCTGGAGCCGGGGAGCTGTTTTTT. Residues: CASSHMTGLAGVSGAGELFF.

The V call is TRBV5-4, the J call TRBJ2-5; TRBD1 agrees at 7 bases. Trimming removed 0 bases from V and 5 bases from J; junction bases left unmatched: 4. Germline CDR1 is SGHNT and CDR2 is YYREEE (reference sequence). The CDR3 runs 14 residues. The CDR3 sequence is CASSLGQGLETQYF. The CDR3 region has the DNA TGTGCCAGCAGCTTGGGACAGGGCTTGGAGACCCAGTACTTC.

The CDR3 region is CASRSQGAGQPQHF. The CDR3 DNA reads TGTGCCAGTCGTTCTCAGGGGGCCGGACAGCCCCAGCATTTT. The chain carries TRBV19 and TRBJ1-5; 8 nucleotides line up with TRBD1. The V gene end was trimmed by 8 bases and the J gene end by 7 bases; junction bases not matched to a gene: 10. Per the germline V gene, CDR1 is LNHDA and CDR2 is SQIVND (reference sequence). This CDR3 region has 14 residues. Full variable domain (outside the CDR3, taken from reference TRBV19 and TRBJ1-5): DGGITQSPKYLFRKEGQNVTLSCEQNLNHDAMYWYRQDPGQGLRLIYYSQIVNDFQKGDIAEGYSVSREKKESFPLTVTSAQKNPTAFYLCASRSQGAGQPQHFGDGTRLSIL.

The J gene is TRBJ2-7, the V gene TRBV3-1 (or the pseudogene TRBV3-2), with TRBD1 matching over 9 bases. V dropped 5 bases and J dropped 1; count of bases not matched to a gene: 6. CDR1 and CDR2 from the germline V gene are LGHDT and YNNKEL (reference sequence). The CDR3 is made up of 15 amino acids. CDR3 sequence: CASSEQGARSYEQYF. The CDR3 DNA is TGTGCCAGCAGCGAACAGGGGGCGAGGTCCTACGAGCAGTACTTC.

CDR3 amino acids: CASSWGQGNQPQHF. In nucleotides, the CDR3 is TGTGCCAGCAGTTGGGGACAGGGCAATCAGCCCCAGCATTTT. This rearrangement joins TRBV6-2 or TRBV6-3 to TRBJ1-5, with 8 positions matching TRBD1. CDR1 MNHEY and CDR2 SVGEGT come from the germline V gene. The V segment lost 4 bases and the J segment 2 bases; nucleotides outside the gene matches: 1. The CDR3 extends over 14 amino acids.

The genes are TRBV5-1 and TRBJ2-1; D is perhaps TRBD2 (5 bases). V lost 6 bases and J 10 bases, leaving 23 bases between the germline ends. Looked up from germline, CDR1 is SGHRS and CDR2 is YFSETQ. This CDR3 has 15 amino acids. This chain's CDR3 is CASNPSAAASGEQFF. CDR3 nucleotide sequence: TGCGCCAGCAACCCCTCCGCGGCGGCCTCGGGGGAGCAGTTCTTC.

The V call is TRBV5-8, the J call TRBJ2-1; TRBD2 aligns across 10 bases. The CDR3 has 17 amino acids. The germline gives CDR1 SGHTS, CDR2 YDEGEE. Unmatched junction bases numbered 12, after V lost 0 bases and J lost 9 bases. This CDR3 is CASSLAVLSGRWGEQFF. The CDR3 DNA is TGTGCCAGCAGCTTGGCCGTTCTTAGCGGGAGGTGGGGTGAGCAGTTCTTC.

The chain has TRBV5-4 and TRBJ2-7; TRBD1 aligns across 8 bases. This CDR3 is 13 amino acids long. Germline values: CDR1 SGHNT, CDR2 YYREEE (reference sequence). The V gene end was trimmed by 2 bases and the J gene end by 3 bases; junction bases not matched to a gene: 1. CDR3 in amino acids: CASSLTGGYEQYF. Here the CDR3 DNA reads TGTGCCAGCAGCTTAACAGGGGGCTACGAGCAGTACTTC.

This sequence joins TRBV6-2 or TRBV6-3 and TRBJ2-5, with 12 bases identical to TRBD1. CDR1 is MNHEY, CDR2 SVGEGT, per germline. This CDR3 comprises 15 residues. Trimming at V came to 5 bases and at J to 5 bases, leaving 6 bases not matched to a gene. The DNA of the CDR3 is TGTGCCAGCAGTCGGGACAGGGGGCATGGTGAGACCCAGTACTTC. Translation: CASSRDRGHGETQYF.

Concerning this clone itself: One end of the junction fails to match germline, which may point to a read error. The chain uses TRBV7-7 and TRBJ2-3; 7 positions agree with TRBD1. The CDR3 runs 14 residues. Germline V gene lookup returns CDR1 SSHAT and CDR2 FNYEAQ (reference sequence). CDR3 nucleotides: TGTGCTAGCAGCTTAGGGGGCACCACAGATACGCAGTATTTT. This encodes CASSLGGTTDTQYF.

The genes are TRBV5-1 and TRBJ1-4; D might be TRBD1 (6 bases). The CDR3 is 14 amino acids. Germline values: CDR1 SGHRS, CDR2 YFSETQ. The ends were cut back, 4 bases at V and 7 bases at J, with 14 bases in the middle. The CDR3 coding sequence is TGCGCCAGCAGCCGCGGGGGGGCCGGTGAAAAACTGTTTTTT. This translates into CASSRGGAGEKLFF.

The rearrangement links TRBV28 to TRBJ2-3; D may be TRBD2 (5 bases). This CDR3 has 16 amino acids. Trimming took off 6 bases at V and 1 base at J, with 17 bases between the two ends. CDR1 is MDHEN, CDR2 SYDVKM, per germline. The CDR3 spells CASSPSVGGGTDTQYF. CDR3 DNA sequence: TGTGCCAGCAGCCCTTCGGTAGGAGGAGGCACAGATACGCAGTATTTT.

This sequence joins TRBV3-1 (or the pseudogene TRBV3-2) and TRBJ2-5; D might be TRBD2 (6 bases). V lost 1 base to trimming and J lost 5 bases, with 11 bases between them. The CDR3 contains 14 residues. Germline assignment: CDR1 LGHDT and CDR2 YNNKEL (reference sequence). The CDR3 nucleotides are TGTGCCAGCAGCCAAGCTGGGGGGTGGGAGACCCAGTACTTC. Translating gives CASSQAGGWETQYF.

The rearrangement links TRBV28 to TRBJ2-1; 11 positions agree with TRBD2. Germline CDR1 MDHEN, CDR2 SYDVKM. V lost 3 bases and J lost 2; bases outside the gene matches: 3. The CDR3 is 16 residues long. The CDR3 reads CASSLGGLAAYNEQFF. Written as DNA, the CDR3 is TGTGCCAGCAGTTTGGGGGGACTAGCGGCCTACAATGAGCAGTTCTTC.

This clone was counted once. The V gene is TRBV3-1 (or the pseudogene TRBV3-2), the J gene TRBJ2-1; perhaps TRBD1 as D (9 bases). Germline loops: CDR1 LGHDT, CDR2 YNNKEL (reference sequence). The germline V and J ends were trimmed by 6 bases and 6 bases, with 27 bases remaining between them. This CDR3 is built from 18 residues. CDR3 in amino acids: CASSPTGQGLGGVNEQFF. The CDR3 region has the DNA TGTGCCAGCAGTCCTACGGGACAGGGACTAGGAGGGGTCAATGAGCAGTTCTTC.

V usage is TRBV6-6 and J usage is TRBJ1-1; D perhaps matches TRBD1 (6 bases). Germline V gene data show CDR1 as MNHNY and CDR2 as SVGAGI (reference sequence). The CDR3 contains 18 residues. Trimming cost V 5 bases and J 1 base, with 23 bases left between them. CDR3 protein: CASSPQRRTAEPNTEAFF. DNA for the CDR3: TGTGCCAGCAGTCCCCAACGCCGGACAGCCGAGCCGAACACTGAAGCTTTCTTT.

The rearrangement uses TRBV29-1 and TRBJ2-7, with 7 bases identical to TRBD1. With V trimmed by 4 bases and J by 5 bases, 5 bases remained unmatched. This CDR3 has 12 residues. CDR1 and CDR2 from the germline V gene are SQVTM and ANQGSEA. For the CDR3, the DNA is TGCAGCGTTGTAGAGGGGGCCGACGAGCAGTACTTC. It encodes CSVVEGADEQYF.

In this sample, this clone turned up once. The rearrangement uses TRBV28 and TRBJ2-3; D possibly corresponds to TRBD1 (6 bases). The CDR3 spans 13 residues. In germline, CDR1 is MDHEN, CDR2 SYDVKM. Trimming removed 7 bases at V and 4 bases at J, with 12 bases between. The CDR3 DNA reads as TGTGCCAGCACAAGGGGGAGTCCAGATACGCAGTATTTT. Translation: CASTRGSPDTQYF.

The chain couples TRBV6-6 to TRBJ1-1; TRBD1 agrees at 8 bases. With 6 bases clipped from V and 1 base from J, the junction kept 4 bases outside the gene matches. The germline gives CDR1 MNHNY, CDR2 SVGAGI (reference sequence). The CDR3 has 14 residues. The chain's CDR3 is CASRSGGQNTEAFF. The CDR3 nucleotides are TGTGCCAGCAGGTCAGGGGGCCAGAACACTGAAGCTTTCTTT.

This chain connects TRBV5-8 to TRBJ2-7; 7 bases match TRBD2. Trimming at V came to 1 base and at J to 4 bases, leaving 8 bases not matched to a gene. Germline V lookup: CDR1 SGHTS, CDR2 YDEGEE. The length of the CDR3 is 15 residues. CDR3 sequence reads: CASSLPRLAGYEQYF. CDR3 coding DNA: TGTGCCAGCAGCTTGCCCAGACTAGCCGGGTACGAGCAGTACTTC.

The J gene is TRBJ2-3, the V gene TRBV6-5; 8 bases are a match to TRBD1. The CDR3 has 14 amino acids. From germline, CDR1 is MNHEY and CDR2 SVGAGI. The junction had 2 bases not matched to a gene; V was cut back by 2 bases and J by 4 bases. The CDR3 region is CASSYDRGPDTQYF. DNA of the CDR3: TGTGCCAGCAGTTACGACAGGGGCCCAGATACGCAGTATTTT.

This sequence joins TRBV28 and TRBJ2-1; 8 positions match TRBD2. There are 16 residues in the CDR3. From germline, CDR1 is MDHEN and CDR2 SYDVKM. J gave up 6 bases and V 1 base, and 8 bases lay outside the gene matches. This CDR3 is CASSLSGLALRNEQFF. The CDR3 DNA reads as TGTGCCAGCAGTTTATCCGGACTAGCTCTCCGCAATGAGCAGTTCTTC.

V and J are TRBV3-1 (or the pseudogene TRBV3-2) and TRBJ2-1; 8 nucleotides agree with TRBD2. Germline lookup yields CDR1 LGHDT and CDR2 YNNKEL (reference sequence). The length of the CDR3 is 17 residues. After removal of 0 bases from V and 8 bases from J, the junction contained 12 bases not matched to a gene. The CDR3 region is CASSQDLPGGPDDEQFF. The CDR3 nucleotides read TGTGCCAGCAGCCAAGATCTTCCGGGAGGGCCTGACGATGAGCAGTTCTTC.